The 22 T cell receptor beta chains in this list originate from one sample, sequenced in a study of T cells in Graves' hyperthyroidism and ophthalmopathy. Amplified regions were TCR beta CDR3 sequences from RNA transcripts. A set of HTBI primers served as the primers for a first-round RT-PCR of the TCR CDR3. TCRdb reanalysed the multiplex PCR reads using MiXCR and keeps one entry per CDR3 protein. Among a few hundred thousand distinct CDR3 sequences listed, more than 14% were seen once. The sample comprised blood. The receptors come from a woman aged 25-40 years with Graves' ophthalmopathy.

This clonotype was counted ten times or more. The chain couples TRBV5-1 to TRBJ2-1; the D gene is possibly TRBD1 (6 bases). CDR3 length equals 13 residues. Trimming took off 1 base at V and 5 bases at J, with 7 bases between the two ends. Germline lookup yields CDR1 SGHRS and CDR2 YFSETQ. In DNA, the CDR3 is TGCGCCAGCAGCTTGAACAGGGACAATGAGCAGTTCTTC. As protein: CASSLNRDNEQFF.

This clonotype came up a few times. The V gene is TRBV5-1, the J gene TRBJ2-5, with D uncertain. This CDR3 is 14 amino acids long. Germline-derived CDR1 and CDR2 are SGHRS and YFSETQ. V lost 2 bases and J lost 1, with 9 bases in between. CDR3 amino acids: CASSFDVTQETQYF. Written as DNA, the CDR3 is TGCGCCAGCAGCTTTGACGTAACCCAAGAGACCCAGTACTTC.

This clonotype was detected ten times or more. The chain recombines TRBV3-1 with TRBJ2-7; tentatively, D is TRBD1 (5 bases). The germline CDR1 and CDR2 sequences are LGHDT and YNNKEL (reference sequence). Deletions cut 0 bases from V and 3 bases from J, with 12 bases between. The CDR3 consists of 15 residues. The CDR3 protein is CASSQDTGGFYEQYF. DNA for the CDR3: TGTGCCAGCAGCCAAGATACAGGTGGGTTCTACGAGCAGTACTTC.

This clonotype was seen many times. The chain is built from TRBV20-1 and TRBJ1-6; D is perhaps TRBD1 (5 bases). CDR1 is DFQATT and CDR2 is SNEGSKA in the germline V gene (reference sequence). Trimming cost V 1 base and J 7 bases, with 11 bases left between them. The CDR3 totals 14 residues. CDR3 coding DNA: TGCAGTGCTAGAGTCTGGGACTCCAATTCACCCCTCCACTTT. It encodes CSARVWDSNSPLHF.

The V gene is TRBV27, the J gene TRBJ2-7, with TRBD1 matching 9 bases. The CDR3 contains 16 residues. Germline CDR1 MNHEY, CDR2 SMNVEV (reference sequence). V was pared by 3 bases and J by 3 bases, with 9 bases of the junction left unmatched. The CDR3 region has the DNA TGTGCCAGCAGTTTTTTTGGGACAGGGATGCACTACGAGCAGTACTTC. Translation: CASSFFGTGMHYEQYF.

This clonotype was observed many times. The rearrangement uses TRBV7-2 and TRBJ1-1, with 8 bases that match TRBD1. Germline V gene sequence: CDR1 SGHTA, CDR2 FQGNSA. J was trimmed by 2 bases and V by 5 bases; bases with no gene match: 4. This CDR3 contains 14 residues. CDR3 bases: TGTGCCAGCAGCGCCAGGGGGCCTAACACTGAAGCTTTCTTT. This sequence encodes CASSARGPNTEAFF.

The V gene is TRBV18, the J gene TRBJ2-5; the match to TRBD1 covers 9 bases. V dropped 3 bases and J dropped 7; count of bases not matched to a gene: 6. CDR3 length equals 14 residues. Germline V CDR1 and CDR2: KGHSH, LQKENI. CDR3 amino acids: CASSPGQGRGTQYF. In DNA form, the CDR3 reads TGTGCCAGCTCACCGGGACAGGGACGAGGGACCCAGTACTTC. Looking up the rest from reference TRBV18 and TRBJ2-5 gives the full variable domain: NAGVMQNPRHLVRRRGQEARLRCSPMKGHSHVYWYRQLPEEGLKFMVYLQKENIIDESGMPKERFSAEFPKEGPSILRIQQVVRGDSAAYFCASSPGQGRGTQYFGPGTRLLVL.

As for this clonotype: One base away lies a much larger clone, so this may be a sequencing read error. The chain employs TRBV27 and TRBJ2-7; D not resolved. The CDR3 has 12 amino acids. Germline CDR1 reads MNHEY; CDR2 reads SMNVEV (reference sequence). CDR3 in amino acids: CASRGISFEQYF. Here the CDR3 DNA reads TGTGCCAGCAGGGGGATCTCCTTCGAGCAGTACTTC.

The chain is built from TRBV5-1 and TRBJ2-3; the match to TRBD2 covers 9 bases. Germline V lookup: CDR1 SGHRS, CDR2 YFSETQ. V shed 2 bases and J 5 bases; nucleotides not matched to a gene: 9. The CDR3 is 16 residues long. The CDR3 bases are TGCGCCAGCAGCTTCATCCGGCGGGAGGGTAAAGATACGCAGTATTTT. This encodes CASSFIRREGKDTQYF.

This clonotype was counted at least ten times. V usage is TRBV5-6 and J usage is TRBJ2-7; TRBD2 is a possible D gene (6 bases). The V gene's germline CDR1 is SGHDT and CDR2 YYEEEE. V was cut by 0 bases and J by 5 bases, with 9 bases left in between. The CDR3 loop spans 13 amino acids. DNA of the CDR3: TGTGCCAGCAGCTTGGCCGCGGGGAACGAGCAGTACTTC. Its translation: CASSLAAGNEQYF.

In its sample, this clonotype was seen a few times. J is TRBJ1-4 and V is TRBV7-9, with a weak D call TRBD1 (6 bases). In germline, CDR1 is SEHNR, CDR2 FQNEAQ (reference sequence). V shed 7 bases and J shed 0 bases, with 12 bases lying between them. This CDR3 spans 15 amino acids. The chain's CDR3 is CASTDSDTTNEKLFF. The CDR3 DNA sequence: TGTGCCAGCACGGACAGTGATACAACTAATGAAAAACTGTTTTTT.

This clonotype was recorded many times. This chain connects TRBV7-2 to TRBJ2-1; 10 nucleotides match TRBD2. Trimming took 3 bases from V and 4 from J; bases not matched to a gene: 6. Per the germline V gene, CDR1 is SGHTA and CDR2 is FQGNSA. The CDR3 sequence is 16 residues long. The CDR3 coding sequence is TGTGCCAGCAGCTTCTTTAGCGGGGGGCCGTACAATGAGCAGTTCTTC. It is translated as CASSFFSGGPYNEQFF.

Many counts were recorded for this clonotype. The V gene is TRBV12-3 or TRBV12-4, the J gene TRBJ2-5; the match to TRBD2 covers 12 bases. The junction had 10 bases not matched to a gene; V was cut back by 3 bases and J by 5 bases. The CDR3 runs to 17 residues. The CDR3 DNA sequence: TGTGCCAGCAGTTTTTGGACTAGCGGGGTTGGAATGGAGACCCAGTACTTC. Encoded protein: CASSFWTSGVGMETQYF.

This clonotype was counted ten times or more. This chain connects TRBV7-2 to TRBJ2-2; 9 positions agree with TRBD1. The junction had 7 bases not matched to a gene; V was cut back by 2 bases and J by 3 bases. The CDR3 sequence is 17 residues long. The germline V gene encodes CDR1 SGHTA and CDR2 FQGNSA. As DNA, the CDR3 is TGTGCCAGCAGCTTAAGGGACAGGGATCTGGACACCGGGGAGCTGTTTTTT. This sequence encodes CASSLRDRDLDTGELFF.

This clonotype was counted at least ten times. V gene TRBV11-1 combines with J gene TRBJ2-5, with 8 bases lining up with TRBD2. Per the germline V gene, CDR1 is SGHAT and CDR2 is FQDESV (reference sequence). The junction had 5 bases not matched to a gene; V was cut back by 3 bases and J by 2 bases. This CDR3 comprises 15 residues. The CDR3 loop is CASSFFTSGQETQYF. CDR3 bases: TGTGCCAGCAGCTTTTTCACTAGCGGTCAAGAGACCCAGTACTTC.

This clonotype was detected many times. The chain joins TRBV12-3 or TRBV12-4 to TRBJ2-2, with D possibly TRBD1 on 6 matching bases. The V gene lost 6 bases and the J gene lost 4 bases, with 9 bases spanning the gap. This CDR3 has 13 amino acids. CDR3 region: CASRAGVTGELFF. For the CDR3, the DNA is TGTGCCAGCAGGGCAGGGGTCACCGGGGAGCTGTTTTTT.

The chain has TRBV20-1 and TRBJ2-2; D remains ambiguous. The V gene's germline CDR1 is DFQATT and CDR2 SNEGSKA (reference sequence). With 5 bases removed from V and 4 bases from J, the gap between germline ends came to 14 bases. The CDR3 sequence is 14 residues long. The CDR3 spells CSAQSQSGTGELFF. The CDR3 DNA reads TGCAGTGCTCAAAGTCAGTCGGGCACCGGGGAGCTGTTTTTT.

This clonotype was detected ten times or more. CDR3 nucleotide sequence: TGCAGTGCCCGGAGGGATGGATCAGCTTTCTTT. Its translation: CSARRDGSAFF. The gene calls are TRBV20-1 and TRBJ1-1; D not certain. Trimming stripped 6 bases from V and 10 bases from J, with 15 bases between. Germline values: CDR1 DFQATT, CDR2 SNEGSKA (reference sequence). The CDR3 loop spans 11 amino acids.

This clonotype appeared many times. This chain joins TRBV6-1 and TRBJ1-2; 8 bases line up with TRBD1. Losses at the gene ends were 4 bases for V and 3 bases for J; bases not matched to a gene: 7. The CDR3 is 15 amino acids. Germline lookup yields CDR1 MNHNS and CDR2 SASEGT. The CDR3 coding sequence is TGTGCCAGCAGTGTTAGACAGGGGACGGACTATGGCTACACCTTC. This sequence encodes CASSVRQGTDYGYTF.

At least ten counts were recorded for this clonotype. This rearrangement joins TRBV7-9 to TRBJ2-1; D may be TRBD2 (5 bases). V was clipped by 7 bases and J by 0 bases, with 28 bases between them. The CDR3 sequence is 20 residues long. In germline, CDR1 is SEHNR, CDR2 FQNEAQ (reference sequence). The CDR3 DNA reads as TGTGCCAGCACTACTACCCCCGGTGGCGGAGGACTGAACTCCTACAATGAGCAGTTCTTC. It translates to CASTTTPGGGGLNSYNEQFF.

This clonotype has a count of ten or more. The rearrangement joins TRBV18 to TRBJ2-7, with 7 bases lining up with TRBD2. The germline V gene encodes CDR1 KGHSH and CDR2 LQKENI. Germline trimming cut 4 bases from V and 2 bases from J; bases unmatched to any gene: 5. The CDR3 extends over 14 amino acids. The CDR3 reads CASSQGRGTYEQYF. The CDR3, as DNA: TGTGCCAGCTCACAAGGGCGGGGGACCTACGAGCAGTACTTC.

The gene calls are TRBV2 and TRBJ2-1, with TRBD1 as a possible D gene (5 bases). V shed 1 base and J shed 13 bases, with 8 bases lying between them. This CDR3 is 11 amino acids long. Per the germline V gene, CDR1 is SNHLY and CDR2 is FYNNEI. CDR3 DNA sequence: TGTGCCAGCAGTGAAGACAGGATCCAGTTCTTC. It specifies CASSEDRIQFF.